This TCR beta chain comes out of a study of cytotoxic CD8 clonotypes in ibrutinib-treated CLL. The method was immunoSEQ multiplex PCR; TCRdb's version includes in-frame clones alone and lacks a portion of them. The repertoire holds 200,000 to 250,000 clones, 65% to 80% seen once, with roughly 5.8% in the top ten. In regard to this clone: Its antigen is undetermined.

General study points: An increase in clonality occurred at ibrutinib response, followed by a return toward baseline at progression. Clonality (at baseline) was higher than in age-matched healthy donors and tracked circulating CD8+ T-cell counts.

This sequence was found in a human donor with chronic lymphocytic leukemia. The source material was PBMCs, sampled after 12 months of ibrutinib treatment.

The CDR3 is CAISDPGQGTREQYF. In nucleotides, the CDR3 is TGTGCCATCAGTGATCCGGGACAGGGTACTCGCGAGCAGTACTTC. The chain joins TRBV10-3 to TRBJ2-7, with 9 bases matching TRBD1. CDR3 length equals 15 residues. Germline V gives CDR1 ENHRY, CDR2 SYGVKD. With V trimmed by 3 bases and J by 6 bases, 9 bases remained unmatched.